One sample yielded the 31 T cell receptor beta chains listed below, sequenced in a study of shared clonotypes between healthy human individuals. The table came from immunoSEQ multiplex PCR; TCRdb's copy has only in-frame clones and leaves some out. The table records about 2,200,000 clones, about 93% of them present only once. CD45RO-negative, CCR7-positively selected cells formed the naive CD8 fraction, excluding terminally differentiated effector memory CD45RA+ cells. The sequenced sample consisted of naive CD8+ T cells from PBMCs. The receptors originated from a man between 18 and 29 years old in good health. Some clones in this sample may be carry-over from other donors' samples.

This chain joins TRBV6-5 and TRBJ1-2; a weak D match, TRBD1 (5 bases). The V gene's germline CDR1 is MNHEY and CDR2 SVGAGI. Trimming removed 5 bases from V and 4 bases from J, with 14 bases in between. The CDR3 runs 14 residues. This chain's CDR3 is CASSPWGTAYGYTF. The CDR3 coding sequence is TGTGCCAGCAGTCCGTGGGGGACCGCCTATGGCTACACCTTC.

The V gene is TRBV18, the J gene TRBJ2-7; maybe TRBD2 (6 bases). Per the germline V gene, CDR1 is KGHSH and CDR2 is LQKENI. The CDR3 runs to 16 residues. Trimming pared 3 bases from V and 0 bases from J, leaving 15 bases between. The CDR3 DNA sequence: TGTGCCAGCTCACCCCCAGCGGGCCAGAGCTCCTACGAGCAGTACTTC. It codes for CASSPPAGQSSYEQYF.

CDR3 in amino acids: CASSPRRGQVNEQFF. The DNA for the CDR3 is TGTGCCAGCAGCCCTCGCAGGGGGCAAGTGAATGAGCAGTTCTTC. The chain is built from TRBV7-9 and TRBJ2-1; TRBD1 aligns across 8 bases. The CDR3 extends over 15 amino acids. Trimming at V came to 5 bases and at J to 7 bases, leaving 10 bases not matched to a gene. CDR1 and CDR2 (germline): SEHNR, FQNEAQ (reference sequence).

The rearrangement links TRBV6-5 to TRBJ2-7; D gene uncertain. V gave up 8 bases and J gave up 2 bases, with 13 bases separating them. The CDR3 consists of 13 residues. The germline gives CDR1 MNHEY, CDR2 SVGAGI. The CDR3 spells CASAPALTYEQYF. As DNA, the CDR3 is TGTGCCAGCGCTCCCGCACTCACCTACGAGCAGTACTTC.

This chain joins TRBV10-3 and TRBJ1-5; unclear D gene. Trimming stripped 3 bases from V and 8 bases from J, with 14 bases between. This CDR3 has 14 amino acids. Germline V CDR1 and CDR2: ENHRY, SYGVKD. This chain's CDR3 is CAISDDEDLKPQHF. CDR3 sequence (DNA): TGTGCCATCAGTGATGACGAAGACTTAAAGCCCCAGCATTTT.

The chain carries TRBV27 and TRBJ2-7, with 11 bases identical to TRBD2. The length of the CDR3 is 16 residues. Germline CDR1 reads MNHEY; CDR2 reads SMNVEV (reference sequence). After removal of 5 bases from V and 5 bases from J, the junction contained 11 bases not matched to a gene. The CDR3 region is CASSKGLAAPSDEQYF. As DNA, the CDR3 is TGTGCCAGCAGTAAGGGACTAGCGGCCCCCTCAGACGAGCAGTACTTC.

The genes are TRBV4-3 and TRBJ2-5; 10 nucleotides line up with TRBD2. The CDR3 is 16 residues long. Germline CDR1 reads LGHNA; CDR2 reads YSLEER. The V segment lost 0 bases and the J segment 3 bases; nucleotides outside the gene matches: 4. The CDR3 is CASSQEALAGEETQYF. The DNA of the CDR3 is TGCGCCAGCAGCCAAGAGGCCCTAGCGGGAGAAGAGACCCAGTACTTC.

The chain carries TRBV5-1 and TRBJ2-7; D unclear. V lost 1 base to trimming and J lost 5 bases, with 16 bases between them. Germline V lookup: CDR1 SGHRS, CDR2 YFSETQ. The CDR3 contains 15 residues. The CDR3 DNA follows: TGCGCCAGCAGCTTGCCTCCGGGCCCCTCAAACGAGCAGTACTTC. Translated, it gives CASSLPPGPSNEQYF.

V is TRBV19 and J is TRBJ1-2; 10 positions match TRBD1. Losses at the gene ends were 4 bases for V and 1 base for J; bases not matched to a gene: 6. The CDR3 totals 16 residues. From germline, CDR1 is LNHDA and CDR2 SQIVND (reference sequence). The CDR3 DNA is TGTGCCAGTAGTACGCCGTGGACAGGGGGTAACTATGGCTACACCTTC. Translation gives CASSTPWTGGNYGYTF. Together with reference TRBV19 and TRBJ1-2, the CDR3 gives the full variable domain: DGGITQSPKYLFRKEGQNVTLSCEQNLNHDAMYWYRQDPGQGLRLIYYSQIVNDFQKGDIAEGYSVSREKKESFPLTVTSAQKNPTAFYLCASSTPWTGGNYGYTFGSGTRLTVV.

This chain uses TRBV27 with TRBJ2-5; perhaps TRBD1 as D (6 bases). V lost 0 bases and J 5 bases, leaving 13 bases between the germline ends. Germline V gives CDR1 MNHEY, CDR2 SMNVEV (reference sequence). CDR3 length equals 15 residues. The CDR3 nucleotides read TGTGCCAGCAGTTTATCTACAGGGCGGTGGGAGACCCAGTACTTC. As protein: CASSLSTGRWETQYF.

Only a few counts were recorded for this clone. The chain has TRBV9 and TRBJ1-2; no clear D. Trimming shortened V by 0 bases and J by 4 bases, and 10 bases separated the two germline ends. CDR3 length: 14 residues. From germline, CDR1 is SGDLS and CDR2 YYNGEE. DNA for the CDR3: TGTGCCAGCAGCGTAGGGCCGGCTGGCTATGGCTACACCTTC. This sequence encodes CASSVGPAGYGYTF.

Note on this clone: Other nucleotide sequences in the sample specify the same CDR3. This sequence joins TRBV30 and TRBJ2-6; D might be TRBD1 (6 bases). Germline CDR1 reads GTSNPN; CDR2 reads SVGIG (reference sequence). Trimming took off 1 base at V and 4 bases at J, with 8 bases between the two ends. CDR3 size: 14 residues. The CDR3, as DNA: TGTGCCTGGAGTGCAGGGGCCGGGGCCAACGTCCTGACTTTC. It is translated as CAWSAGAGANVLTF.

The chain is built from TRBV2 and TRBJ1-3; D may be TRBD1 (5 bases). This CDR3 has 14 residues. Between the trimmed V and J ends, which lost 6 bases and 4 bases, there was a span of 13 bases. The germline V gene encodes CDR1 SNHLY and CDR2 FYNNEI. DNA for the CDR3: TGTGCCAGCAGGCCCCGGGGGGTAGGAAACACCATATATTTT. Residues: CASRPRGVGNTIYF.

The chain links TRBV29-1 to TRBJ2-3, with TRBD1 matching 11 bases. CDR1 and CDR2 (germline): SQVTM, ANQGSEA. This CDR3 region has 17 residues. Trimming cost V 0 bases and J 4 bases; bases outside gene matches: 9. The DNA for the CDR3 is TGCAGCGTTGAAGAATTTCCCGGGACAGGGGGACCAGATACGCAGTATTTT. The encoded protein is CSVEEFPGTGGPDTQYF.

CDR3 in amino acids: CASSVDRGVTEAFF. The DNA of the CDR3 is TGTGCCAGCAGCGTCGACAGGGGTGTCACTGAAGCTTTCTTT. J is TRBJ1-1 and V is TRBV7-9; 8 nucleotides agree with TRBD1. Germline CDR1 and CDR2: SEHNR and FQNEAQ (reference sequence). Unmatched junction bases numbered 6, after V lost 5 bases and J lost 4 bases. The CDR3 runs 14 residues.

The chain combines TRBV6-1 with TRBJ2-1, with TRBD2 identical over 10 bases. The CDR3 loop spans 15 amino acids. Unmatched junction bases numbered 5, after V lost 5 bases and J lost 4 bases. Germline V gene sequence: CDR1 MNHNS, CDR2 SASEGT. The CDR3 reads CASSLRTSGYNEQFF. The CDR3 DNA reads TGTGCCAGCAGTCTTCGGACTAGCGGTTACAATGAGCAGTTCTTC.

This clone turned up a few times. V and J are TRBV6-4 and TRBJ1-1; unclear D gene. Looked up from germline, CDR1 is MRHNA and CDR2 is SNTAGT. Trimming pared 6 bases from V and 4 bases from J, leaving 12 bases between. This CDR3 contains 13 residues. CDR3 coding DNA: TGTGCCAGCAGGCCCGATTTTGGCACTGAAGCTTTCTTT. It codes for CASRPDFGTEAFF.

The CDR3 DNA is TGTGCCAGCAGCTCACCCGGGACAGGCTTCTACGAGCAGTACTTC. Translating it yields CASSSPGTGFYEQYF. The chain combines TRBV7-9 with TRBJ2-7; 8 bases align to TRBD1. Germline CDR1 is SEHNR and CDR2 is FQNEAQ (reference sequence). V lost 4 bases and J lost 3; bases outside the gene matches: 8. This CDR3 has 15 amino acids.

Of note for this clone: The same CDR3 can be traced to other DNA sequences in this sample. The chain has TRBV5-1 and TRBJ2-3; a possible D gene is TRBD1 (6 bases). This CDR3 region has 15 residues. CDR1 and CDR2 from the germline V gene are SGHRS and YFSETQ. Trimming removed 2 bases at V and 3 bases at J, with 13 bases between. As DNA, the CDR3 is TGCGCCAGCAGCTTCGGGCAGGGGCGGACAGATACGCAGTATTTT. Amino acid sequence: CASSFGQGRTDTQYF.

The rearrangement uses TRBV28 and TRBJ2-1; 9 nucleotides match TRBD2. Per germline, CDR1 MDHEN and CDR2 SYDVKM. CDR3 length equals 15 residues. V shed 3 bases and J 5 bases; nucleotides not matched to a gene: 5. The CDR3 loop is CASSFGLALNNEQFF. The CDR3 region has the DNA TGTGCCAGCAGTTTTGGACTAGCGCTTAACAATGAGCAGTTCTTC.

The J gene is TRBJ1-1, the V gene TRBV6-6; 9 positions agree with TRBD1. The CDR3 has 14 residues. Germline V gives CDR1 MNHNY, CDR2 SVGAGI (reference sequence). V lost 7 bases, J lost 3 bases, and 6 bases stayed unmatched. DNA of the CDR3: TGTGCCAGCACCCTTCGGGACAGGGACACTGAAGCTTTCTTT. It translates to CASTLRDRDTEAFF.

This chain connects TRBV11-2 to TRBJ2-7, with TRBD2 as a possible D gene (5 bases). CDR3 length: 13 residues. CDR1 and CDR2 from the germline V gene are SGHAT and FQNNGV. V lost 3 bases, J lost 7 bases, and 13 bases lay in between. The CDR3 loop is CASSFGPGGEQYF. The CDR3 DNA is TGTGCCAGCAGCTTCGGGCCTGGAGGAGAGCAGTACTTC.

This clone was recorded once. V is TRBV4-1 and J is TRBJ2-3; D is possibly TRBD2 (6 bases). This CDR3 is 15 amino acids long. Germline V gene lookup returns CDR1 MGHRA and CDR2 YSYEKL. V lost 0 bases to trimming and J lost 2 bases, with 9 bases between them. CDR3 in amino acids: CASSQDGRPTDTQYF. CDR3 DNA sequence: TGCGCCAGCAGCCAAGATGGGAGGCCCACAGATACGCAGTATTTT.

The J gene is TRBJ2-1, the V gene TRBV4-2; 8 bases line up with TRBD2. CDR3 size: 16 residues. The germline gives CDR1 LGHNA, CDR2 YNFKEQ. J lost 4 bases, V lost 3 bases, and 8 bases had no gene match. The CDR3 reads CASSHPVASGYNEQFF. The CDR3 DNA reads TGTGCCAGCAGCCATCCGGTGGCTAGCGGGTACAATGAGCAGTTCTTC.

The chain has TRBV7-9 and TRBJ2-7; D is unresolved. V dropped 8 bases and J dropped 5 bases, with 7 bases sitting between them. The CDR3 has 10 residues. The V gene's germline CDR1 is SEHNR and CDR2 FQNEAQ (reference sequence). Here the CDR3 DNA reads TGTGCCAGCGCCCTAAACGAGCAGTACTTC. Translated: CASALNEQYF.

This clone was recorded only once. The gene calls are TRBV7-9 and TRBJ2-7; 7 nucleotides line up with TRBD2. The V segment lost 5 bases and the J segment 2 bases; nucleotides outside the gene matches: 6. The V gene's germline CDR1 is SEHNR and CDR2 FQNEAQ (reference sequence). The CDR3 length is 14 residues. CDR3: CASSTSERPYEQYF. The CDR3 bases are TGTGCCAGCAGCACTAGCGAGCGACCCTACGAGCAGTACTTC.

The chain links TRBV14 to TRBJ2-1; 13 nucleotides align to TRBD2. The trim removed 2 bases at V and 15 bases at J, leaving 10 bases unmatched. Per germline, CDR1 SGHDN and CDR2 FVKESK. The CDR3 has 15 residues. CDR3 nucleotides: TGTGCCAGCAGCCAAAGCGGGACTAGCGGGACCTCAGTGTTCTTC. This sequence encodes CASSQSGTSGTSVFF.

A word on this clone: Other DNA variants within this sample encode the same CDR3. The chain links TRBV5-4 to TRBJ2-7; D is undetermined. The CDR3 runs to 13 residues. Germline-derived CDR1 and CDR2 are SGHNT and YYREEE (reference sequence). Trimming took 3 bases from V and 0 from J, leaving 7 bases between them. Here the CDR3 DNA reads TGTGCCAGCAGCTCAGGCAGCTCCTACGAGCAGTACTTC. Translated: CASSSGSSYEQYF.

The rearrangement links TRBV19 to TRBJ2-7; D is unclear. Germline V gene data show CDR1 as LNHDA and CDR2 as SQIVND (reference sequence). The CDR3 is 12 residues long. Trimming pared 5 bases from V and 5 bases from J, leaving 10 bases between. The CDR3 region is CASSLGTNEQYF. The CDR3 DNA follows: TGTGCCAGTAGTTTGGGAACCAACGAGCAGTACTTC.

The chain has TRBV28 and TRBJ1-2, with D possibly being TRBD1 (5 bases). Germline lookup yields CDR1 MDHEN and CDR2 SYDVKM. V was trimmed by 6 bases and J by 4 bases, leaving 12 bases between them. The CDR3 covers 13 residues. The CDR3 DNA is TGTGCCAGCAGCCTGGGGGACTCCTATGGCTACACCTTC. This sequence encodes CASSLGDSYGYTF.

V usage is TRBV28 and J usage is TRBJ1-5; perhaps TRBD1 as D (5 bases). CDR3 size: 17 residues. V shed 4 bases and J shed 3 bases, with 19 bases lying between them. Germline CDR1 and CDR2: MDHEN and SYDVKM. The CDR3 DNA is TGTGCCAGCAGTTCGCCCTCTTTGGGGGGAGACAATCAGCCCCAGCATTTT. Translating gives CASSSPSLGGDNQPQHF.